The present TCR beta chain was sequenced within a study of beta chain features in type 1 diabetes. Expressed TCRB transcripts got sequenced, as all isolated RNA was reverse transcribed. Only in-frame clones appear in the TCRdb table, and some are missing; sequencing was by immunoSEQ multiplex PCR. Among hundreds of thousands of clones listed, around a sixth were seen once. Germline V CDR1 and CDR2: SGHAT, FQNNGV. The CDR3 extends over 16 amino acids. V lost 3 bases and J lost 9; bases outside the gene matches: 12. The receptor's source is a woman between 18 and 29 years old in good health. The chain recombines TRBV11-2 with TRBJ2-1, with 9 bases lining up with TRBD2. Sample: naive CD4+ T cells from blood. The CDR3 spells CASSFPPGLALGEQFF. CDR3 coding DNA: TGTGCCAGCAGCTTTCCCCCGGGACTAGCCTTGGGTGAGCAGTTCTTC.